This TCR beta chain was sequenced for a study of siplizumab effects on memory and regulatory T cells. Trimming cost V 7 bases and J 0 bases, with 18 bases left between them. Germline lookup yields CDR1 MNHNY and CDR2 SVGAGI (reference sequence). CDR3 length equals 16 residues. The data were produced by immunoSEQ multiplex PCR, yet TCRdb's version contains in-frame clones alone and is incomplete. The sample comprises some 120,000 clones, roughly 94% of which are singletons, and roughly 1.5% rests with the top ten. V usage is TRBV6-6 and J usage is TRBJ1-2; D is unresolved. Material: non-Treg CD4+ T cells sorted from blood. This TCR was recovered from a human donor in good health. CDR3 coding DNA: TGTGCCAGCACAAGATCCAACTCGAGGGCTAACTATGGCTACACCTTC. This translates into CASTRSNSRANYGYTF.